This T cell receptor (delta chain) was observed in a study of γδ T cells in repeated Plasmodium falciparum infection. Study overall: Donors had four controlled P. falciparum NF54 infections over approximately 600 days. Each infection was followed by sampling at 21 days, plus baseline and some pre-infection draws.

Flow sorting of PBMC yielded separate Vgamma9/Vdelta2+ and Vdelta2-negative gammadelta T cell populations for bulk repertoire analysis. TCRdb re-processed the multiplex PCR reads via CATT. The sample includes approximately 90,000 delta-chain clones, 0.8% to 1% seen only once; the top ten take roughly 9.9%. Note on this clone: This DNA translates differently at residue 5 from the TCRdb protein, which is that of a much larger clone; a read error is likely, and the protein shown is the DNA's own translation.

Per germline, CDR1 TSWWSYY and CDR2 QGS. This CDR3 has 18 residues. V lost 9 bases, J lost 0 bases, and 16 bases stayed unmatched. The sample taken for sequencing was gamma-delta T cells from blood. This receptor was obtained from a pool of human donors (malaria-infected and uninfected, not separated). The V call is TRDV1, the J call TRDJ1; 10 bases align to TRDD3. Germline matching of the DNA provided the J gene here, since TCRdb leaves it blank. This chain's CDR3 is CALTLVLGDSPYTDKLIF. CDR3 sequence (DNA): TGTGCTCTCACCTTGGTACTGGGGGATTCTCCCTACACCGATAAACTCATCTTT.